The T cell receptor (beta chain) described here comes from a study of breast tumors, draining lymph nodes, adjacent tissues (dated by TCRdb to about 2016). In the study overall: The study compared TCR beta repertoires across tumor, adjacent nontumor tissue and axillary lymph nodes from breast cancer patients. In human breast cancer, the study set out to assess how tumor, surrounding tissue and draining lymph node repertoires relate to one another and whether T cells might be exchanged between them.

The instrument was an Illumina HiSeq 2000. TCR beta chain libraries were generated through multiplex PCR amplification. High-throughput sequencing was used to analyze the amplified TCR beta chain products. Using fastp at Q25 and MiXCR, TCRdb reprocessed the public reads and kept productive beta chains. Each record represents a unique CDR3 protein, reported with the most common genes and DNA among its rows. The sample table shows about 140,000 distinct CDR3 sequences, and 32% are seen once. The top ten constitute 2% to 2.5% of the sample. Lymph node samples were obtained from the axillary draining lymph nodes of breast cancer patients. The CDR3 numbers 15 residues from cysteine through phenylalanine. CDR3 DNA is the only sequence kept; it has 45 bases, read in frame from the first base. Compared with germline, V lacks 6 bases and J lacks 4 bases; bases without a gene match: 10. This clonotype was recorded only once. Which antigen it targets is not known. There are no base qualities to consult, and no much larger clone falls within one base. A single read makes a weak case.

Study-wide conclusions, independent of this receptor: The conclusion that tumor T cells originate in lymph nodes was framed as consistent with a hypothesis rather than directly demonstrated. The data were considered consistent with the idea that most tumor T cells come from the lymph node and then expand in tumor tissue. T-cell repertoire diversity in tumors was found to be lower than in lymph nodes but higher than in nontumor tissue, and preferential V and J gene usage was observed. Tumor and nontumor tissue repertoires were significantly more similar in luminal-like than in basal-like breast cancer.

Sample: axillary lymph node tissue. The sequence links TRBV12-3 or TRBV12-4 to TRBJ2-5; TRBD2 lines up with 8 middle nucleotides. The sequence came from a female donor with breast cancer. Some clones in this sample may be carry-over from other donors' samples. The CDR3 region has the sequence CASRPRSGGVETQYF. The nucleotide sequence is TGTGCCAGCAGACCCCGAAGCGGGGGCGTAGAGACCCAGTACTTC.